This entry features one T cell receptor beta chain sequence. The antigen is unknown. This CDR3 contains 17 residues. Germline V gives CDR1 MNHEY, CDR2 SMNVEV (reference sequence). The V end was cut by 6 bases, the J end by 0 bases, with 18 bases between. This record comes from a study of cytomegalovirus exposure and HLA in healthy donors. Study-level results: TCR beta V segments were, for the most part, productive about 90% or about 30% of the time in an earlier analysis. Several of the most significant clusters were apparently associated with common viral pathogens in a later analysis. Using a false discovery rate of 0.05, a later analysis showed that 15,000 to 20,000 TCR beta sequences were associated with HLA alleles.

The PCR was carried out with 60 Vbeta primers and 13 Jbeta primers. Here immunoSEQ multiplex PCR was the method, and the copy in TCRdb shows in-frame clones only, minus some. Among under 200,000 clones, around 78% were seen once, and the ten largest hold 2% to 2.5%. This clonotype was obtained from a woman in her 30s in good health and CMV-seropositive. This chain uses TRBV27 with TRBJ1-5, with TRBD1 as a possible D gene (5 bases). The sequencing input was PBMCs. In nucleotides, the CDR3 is TGTGCCAGCAGGGACCTGGGGGGGGGTTATAGCAATCAGCCCCAGCATTTT. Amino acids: CASRDLGGGYSNQPQHF.